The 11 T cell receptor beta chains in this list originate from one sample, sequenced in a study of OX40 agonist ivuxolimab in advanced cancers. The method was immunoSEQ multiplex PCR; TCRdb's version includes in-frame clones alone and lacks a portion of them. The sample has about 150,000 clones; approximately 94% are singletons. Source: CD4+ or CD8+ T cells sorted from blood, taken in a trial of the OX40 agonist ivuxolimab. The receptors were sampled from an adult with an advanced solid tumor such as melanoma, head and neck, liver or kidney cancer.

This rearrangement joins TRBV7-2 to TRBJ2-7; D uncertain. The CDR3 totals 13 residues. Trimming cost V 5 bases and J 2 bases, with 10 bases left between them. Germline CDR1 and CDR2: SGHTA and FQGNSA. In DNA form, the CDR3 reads TGTGCCAGCAGCCCCCGGACGGCCTACGAGCAGTACTTC. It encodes CASSPRTAYEQYF.

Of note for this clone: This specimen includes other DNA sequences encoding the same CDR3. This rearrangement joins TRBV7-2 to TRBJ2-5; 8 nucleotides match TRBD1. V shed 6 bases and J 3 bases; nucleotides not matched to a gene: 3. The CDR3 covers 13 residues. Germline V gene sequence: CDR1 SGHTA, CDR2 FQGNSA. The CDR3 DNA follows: TGTGCCAGCAGTTTACAGGGGGAAGAGACCCAGTACTTC. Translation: CASSLQGEETQYF.

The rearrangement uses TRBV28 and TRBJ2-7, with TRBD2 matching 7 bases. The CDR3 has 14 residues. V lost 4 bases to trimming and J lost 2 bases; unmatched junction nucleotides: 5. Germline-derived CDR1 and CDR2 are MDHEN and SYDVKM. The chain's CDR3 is CASSWGGSTYEQYF. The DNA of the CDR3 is TGTGCCAGCAGTTGGGGCGGGAGCACCTACGAGCAGTACTTC.

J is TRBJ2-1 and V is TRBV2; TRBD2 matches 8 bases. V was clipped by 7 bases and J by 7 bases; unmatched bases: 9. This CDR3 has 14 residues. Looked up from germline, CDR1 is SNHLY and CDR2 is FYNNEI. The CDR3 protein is CASIRVAGRNEQFF. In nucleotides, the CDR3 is TGTGCCAGCATTAGGGTAGCGGGAAGGAATGAGCAGTTCTTC. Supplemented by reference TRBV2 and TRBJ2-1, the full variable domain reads EPEVTQTPSHQVTQMGQEVILRCVPISNHLYFYWYRQILGQKVEFLVSFYNNEISEKSEIFDDQFSVERPDGSNFTLKIRSTKLEDSAMYFCASIRVAGRNEQFFGPGTRLTVL.

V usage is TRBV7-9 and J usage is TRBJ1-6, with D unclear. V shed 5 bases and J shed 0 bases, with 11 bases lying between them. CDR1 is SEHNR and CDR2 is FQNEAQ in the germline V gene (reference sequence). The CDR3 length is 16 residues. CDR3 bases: TGTGCCAGCAGCCCAGGACTGAGCTCCTATAATTCACCCCTCCACTTT. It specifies CASSPGLSSYNSPLHF.

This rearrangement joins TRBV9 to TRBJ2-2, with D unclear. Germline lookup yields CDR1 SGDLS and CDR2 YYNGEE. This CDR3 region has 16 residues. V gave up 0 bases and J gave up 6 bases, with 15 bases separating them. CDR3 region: CASSVGLGYGAGELFF. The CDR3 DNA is TGTGCCAGCAGCGTAGGGTTGGGGTATGGGGCCGGGGAGCTGTTTTTT.

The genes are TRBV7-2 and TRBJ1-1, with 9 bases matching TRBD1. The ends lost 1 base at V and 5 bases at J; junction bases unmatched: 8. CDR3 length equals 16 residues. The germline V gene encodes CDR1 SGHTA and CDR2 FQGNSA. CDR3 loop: CASSLVGTGLGTEAFF. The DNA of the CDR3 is TGTGCCAGCAGCTTAGTCGGGACAGGGTTAGGGACTGAAGCTTTCTTT.

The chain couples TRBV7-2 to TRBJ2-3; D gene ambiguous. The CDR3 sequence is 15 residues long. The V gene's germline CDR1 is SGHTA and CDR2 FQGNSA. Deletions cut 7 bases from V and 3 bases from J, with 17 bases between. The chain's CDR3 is CASNPPWPATDTQYF. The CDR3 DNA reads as TGTGCCAGCAACCCCCCCTGGCCGGCTACAGATACGCAGTATTTT.

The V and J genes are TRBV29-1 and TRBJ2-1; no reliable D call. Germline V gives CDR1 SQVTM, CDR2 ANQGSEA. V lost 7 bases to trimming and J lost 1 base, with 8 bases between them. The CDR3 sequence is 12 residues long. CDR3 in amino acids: CSARRSYNEQFF. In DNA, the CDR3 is TGCAGCGCCAGACGGTCCTACAATGAGCAGTTCTTC.

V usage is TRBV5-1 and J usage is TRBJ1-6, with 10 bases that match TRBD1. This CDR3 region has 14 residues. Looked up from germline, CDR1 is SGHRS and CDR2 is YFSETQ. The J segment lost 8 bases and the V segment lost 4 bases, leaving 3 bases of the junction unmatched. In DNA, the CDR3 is TGCGCCAGCAGCGGGACAGGGGACGATTCACCCCTCCACTTT. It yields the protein CASSGTGDDSPLHF.

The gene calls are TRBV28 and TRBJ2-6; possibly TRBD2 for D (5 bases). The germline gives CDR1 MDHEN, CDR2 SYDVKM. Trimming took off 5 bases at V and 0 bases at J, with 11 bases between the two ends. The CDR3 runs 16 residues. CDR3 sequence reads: CASSHLGVSGANVLTF. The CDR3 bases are TGTGCCAGCAGTCACCTCGGGGTCTCTGGGGCCAACGTCCTGACTTTC.